The T cell receptor (beta chain) under discussion was sequenced for a study of STAT5B mutations in CD4+ large granular lymphocyte leukemia. Study-level findings and limits: TRBV06-family usage was enriched in top patient clones (8/27) versus controls (2/35).

This clone has just a few counts. The antigen is unknown. Germline assignment: CDR1 MDHEN and CDR2 SYDVKM. CDR3 length: 14 residues. The V and J ends lost 5 bases and 0 bases respectively, with 11 bases between them. The protocol was immunoSEQ multiplex PCR, while the TCRdb copy is restricted to in-frame clones and leaves out a portion. The table shows 30,000 to 40,000 clones, with about 87% occurring only once. The genes are TRBV28 and TRBJ2-7, with a possible D match to TRBD2 (6 bases). The source is a human donor in good health. Sequenced input: CD4+ T cells from blood buffy coats. CDR3 sequence: CASSLGGSSYEQYF. CDR3 DNA: TGTGCCAGCAGTCTCGGGGGTAGCTCCTACGAGCAGTACTTC.